This T cell receptor (beta chain) was observed in a study of T cell repertoires in aging, cancer and after chemotherapy. TCR beta rearrangements were amplified from peripheral blood genomic DNA. Multiplex touch-down PCR with TRB-A/B primers amplified rearranged V-D-J TRB sequences. TCRdb analysed the multiplex PCR reads with MiXCR anew, one entry per CDR3 protein. Altogether 9,000 or so distinct CDR3 sequences are present, 30% to 45% being singletons, with the ten largest covering around 3.4%. CDR1 is MNHNY and CDR2 is SVGAGI in the germline V gene (reference sequence). Trimming at V came to 0 bases and at J to 7 bases, leaving 7 bases not matched to a gene. This CDR3 has 15 residues. This clonotype was counted only a few times.

This chain joins TRBV6-6 and TRBJ2-5, with 8 bases fitting TRBD1. This clonotype was sampled from a human donor in good health. The sample taken for sequencing was blood. The CDR3 DNA reads as TGTGCCAGCAGTTACTCGAAGGACAGGGTGGCGACCCAGTACTTC. This codes for CASSYSKDRVATQYF.